One sample yielded the 28 T cell receptor beta chains listed below, sequenced in a study of T cell repertoires in aging, cancer and after chemotherapy. A mixed TRB-A/B primer pool amplified rearranged TRB by multiplex touch-down PCR. A single record per CDR3 protein comes from TCRdb applying MiXCR to the multiplex PCR reads. The table records fewer than 10,000 distinct CDR3 sequences, over 40% of them present only once. Amplification of TCR beta used genomic DNA extracted from peripheral blood. The sample consisted of blood. These receptors came from a human donor with a solid tumor.

This clonotype came up once. V and J are TRBV6-1 and TRBJ2-5; 10 bases align to TRBD2. The CDR3 consists of 15 residues. Germline values: CDR1 MNHNS, CDR2 SASEGT. V lost 3 bases, J lost 5 bases, and 6 bases stayed unmatched. CDR3 sequence reads: CASSEGLAQLETQYF. The CDR3 DNA reads as TGTGCCAGCAGTGAGGGACTAGCGCAGTTGGAGACCCAGTACTTC.

This clonotype has just a few counts. The chain uses TRBV19 and TRBJ2-3; the D gene is possibly TRBD2 (6 bases). CDR1 LNHDA and CDR2 SQIVND come from the germline V gene (reference sequence). Trimming removed 8 bases at V and 5 bases at J, with 17 bases between. The CDR3 contains 14 residues. The CDR3 reads CASGEGRMGDTQYF. CDR3 in DNA: TGTGCCAGTGGCGAGGGGAGGATGGGAGATACGCAGTATTTT.

This clonotype occurred a few times. The V call is TRBV11-3, the J call TRBJ2-7, with D perhaps TRBD1 (6 bases). Germline-derived CDR1 and CDR2 are SGHNT and YENEEA. There are 14 residues in the CDR3. Trimming took 5 bases from V and 2 from J, leaving 13 bases between them. CDR3 nucleotide sequence: TGTGCCAGCAGCCCTGGACAGTTAGCCTACGAGCAGTACTTC. Protein: CASSPGQLAYEQYF. Supplemented by reference TRBV11-3 and TRBJ2-7, the full variable domain reads EAGVVQSPRYKIIEKKQPVAFWCNPISGHNTLYWYLQNLGQGPELLIRYENEEAVDDSQLPKDRFSAERLKGVDSTLKIQPAELGDSAVYLCASSPGQLAYEQYFGPGTRLTVT.

This clonotype was detected a few times. J is TRBJ2-3 and V is TRBV6-1, with D hard to call. The germline V gene has CDR1 MNHNS and CDR2 SASEGT. The CDR3 loop spans 12 amino acids. Trimming removed 4 bases from V and 0 bases from J, with 2 bases in between. CDR3 protein: CASSVSTDTQYF. The CDR3, as DNA: TGTGCCAGCAGTGTCAGCACAGATACGCAGTATTTT.

A word on this clonotype: A read error may account for a junction end that differs from germline. J is TRBJ2-7 and V is TRBV18, with unresolved D. The CDR3 extends over 12 amino acids. Germline V gene lookup returns CDR1 KGHSH and CDR2 LQKENI. CDR3 in amino acids: CDSSSIAYEQSF. The CDR3 DNA reads TGTGACAGCTCAAGCATAGCCTACGAGCAGTCCTTC.

This clonotype has just a few counts. The chain uses TRBV18 and TRBJ2-1; no firm D call. V was trimmed by 3 bases and J by 6 bases, leaving 18 bases between them. This CDR3 contains 16 residues. Germline V lookup: CDR1 KGHSH, CDR2 LQKENI. The CDR3 bases are TGTGCCAGCTCACCGAACTCACTTATAGGGTTCAATGAGCAGTTCTTC. Its protein is CASSPNSLIGFNEQFF.

This chain uses TRBV11-2 with TRBJ2-7; no clear D. V dropped 5 bases and J dropped 2 bases, with 10 bases sitting between them. Germline loops: CDR1 SGHAT, CDR2 FQNNGV. The CDR3 is made up of 13 amino acids. CDR3 nucleotides: TGTGCCAGCAGCCGACCTGGACCCTACGAGCAGTACTTC. Translating gives CASSRPGPYEQYF.

The CDR3 DNA sequence: TGTGCCAGCAGTTACGCGGGCAGGGGCACGACTGAAGCTTTCTTT. Translation gives CASSYAGRGTTEAFF. The chain uses TRBV6-5 and TRBJ1-1; TRBD1 might be the D (6 bases). The V end was cut by 2 bases, the J end by 5 bases, with 15 bases between. Germline V gene data show CDR1 as MNHEY and CDR2 as SVGAGI. This CDR3 has 15 amino acids.

The chain couples TRBV10-3 to TRBJ1-1, with D uncertain. The CDR3 spans 14 residues. Germline V gene lookup returns CDR1 ENHRY and CDR2 SYGVKD. Trimming removed 2 bases at V and 6 bases at J, with 13 bases between. The CDR3 bases are TGTGCCATCAGTGAGGCCAGCCTAGAATCTGAAGCTTTCTTT. It specifies CAISEASLESEAFF.

The chain employs TRBV29-1 and TRBJ1-2; D not certain. The CDR3 spans 15 residues. Trimming cost V 4 bases and J 5 bases, with 20 bases left between them. Germline values: CDR1 SQVTM, CDR2 ANQGSEA. Here the CDR3 DNA reads TGCAGCGTTGTTTCCAGCAACCCTCCACCTTATGGCTACACCTTC. This gives the protein CSVVSSNPPPYGYTF.

This clonotype turned up a few times. The chain recombines TRBV11-3 with TRBJ1-1, with D possibly matching TRBD1 (6 bases). V was clipped by 6 bases and J by 3 bases, with 17 bases between them. The length of the CDR3 is 15 residues. Germline CDR1 is SGHNT and CDR2 is YENEEA. The DNA for the CDR3 is TGTGCCAGCAGGGAAGGGGGGGCGCGGGACACTGAAGCTTTCTTT. Residues: CASREGGARDTEAFF.

By frequency in the sample, this clonotype is medium-sized. This chain connects TRBV29-1 to TRBJ1-2; 7 bases are a match to TRBD1. Losses at the gene ends were 8 bases for V and 3 bases for J; bases not matched to a gene: 9. Germline lookup yields CDR1 SQVTM and CDR2 ANQGSEA. The CDR3 contains 13 residues. CDR3 nucleotides: TGCAGCTTGCGACAGGGACATGACTATGGCTACACCTTC. Encoded protein: CSLRQGHDYGYTF.

On this clonotype: Germline is not matched at one junction end, which may reflect a read error. The gene calls are TRBV6-2 or TRBV6-3 and TRBJ2-7; TRBD2 is a possible D gene (5 bases). From germline, CDR1 is MNHEY and CDR2 SVGEGT. The CDR3 extends over 11 amino acids. CDR3 nucleotides: TGTGCCAGCAGTTACCCCCGGGAAGCTCACTTC. Residues: CASSYPREAHF.

This chain joins TRBV6-1 and TRBJ2-2; tentatively, D is TRBD2 (6 bases). Germline CDR1 is MNHNS and CDR2 is SASEGT. CDR3 length: 16 residues. V was clipped by 4 bases and J by 8 bases, with 20 bases between them. CDR3 sequence: CASSASGGARVGELFF. The CDR3, as DNA: TGTGCCAGCAGTGCCTCTGGCGGGGCGAGGGTGGGGGAGCTGTTTTTT.

This clonotype has only a few counts. The chain recombines TRBV19 with TRBJ1-3, with TRBD1 identical over 8 bases. The V and J ends lost 4 bases and 3 bases, in that order; junction bases with no gene match: 2. The germline V gene has CDR1 LNHDA and CDR2 SQIVND (reference sequence). The CDR3 totals 14 residues. CDR3 protein: CASSTTGGGNTIYF. CDR3 DNA: TGTGCCAGTAGTACCACAGGGGGTGGAAACACCATATATTTT.

The V gene is TRBV6-1, the J gene TRBJ2-3, with 8 bases identical to TRBD2. The CDR3 extends over 15 amino acids. Germline V gives CDR1 MNHNS, CDR2 SASEGT. Trimming removed 6 bases from V and 2 bases from J; junction bases left unmatched: 7. In DNA form, the CDR3 reads TGTGCCAGCAGGACCGGGACTAGGGACACAGATACGCAGTATTTT. This gives the protein CASRTGTRDTDTQYF.

In its sample, this clonotype was seen a few times. The J gene is TRBJ2-5, the V gene TRBV18, with 14 bases aligning to TRBD2. CDR1 and CDR2 (germline): KGHSH, LQKENI. This CDR3 is built from 16 residues. J was trimmed by 4 bases and V by 0 bases; bases with no gene match: 1. DNA for the CDR3: TGTGCCAGCTCACCACCGGGGACTAGCGGGGGAGAGACCCAGTACTTC. Translated, it gives CASSPPGTSGGETQYF.

The gene calls are TRBV10-3 and TRBJ1-2, with D possibly matching TRBD1 (6 bases). In germline, CDR1 is ENHRY, CDR2 SYGVKD. CDR3 length: 14 amino acids. V lost 5 bases to trimming and J lost 0 bases, with 10 bases between them. CDR3 bases: TGTGCCATCAGTCGGGACACAGCTAACTATGGCTACACCTTC. This codes for CAISRDTANYGYTF.

This clonotype has a single count. The chain has TRBV11-3 and TRBJ2-7; D perhaps matches TRBD2 (6 bases). The CDR3 spans 12 residues. Germline V gene data show CDR1 as SGHNT and CDR2 as YENEEA. V lost 6 bases to trimming and J lost 4 bases, with 10 bases between them. The CDR3 coding sequence is TGTGCCAGCAGTTCTCGGGGGTACGAGCAGTACTTC. Translation: CASSSRGYEQYF.

Relative to its sample, this clonotype is medium-sized. V is TRBV29-1 and J is TRBJ2-7; 12 bases line up with TRBD1. The germline V gene has CDR1 SQVTM and CDR2 ANQGSEA. The CDR3 runs 19 residues. Trimming at V came to 1 base and at J to 3 bases, leaving 16 bases not matched to a gene. The CDR3 reads CSVEAGGTGGSWADYEQYF. The DNA for the CDR3 is TGCAGCGTTGAAGCGGGCGGGACAGGGGGCTCATGGGCCGACTACGAGCAGTACTTC.

This chain links TRBV6-5 with TRBJ2-7, with 7 bases fitting TRBD1. After removal of 6 bases from V and 0 bases from J, the junction contained 17 bases not matched to a gene. The CDR3 extends over 18 amino acids. Germline CDR1 and CDR2: MNHEY and SVGAGI. CDR3: CASRLQTGTDFFSYEQYF. DNA for the CDR3: TGTGCCAGCAGATTACAGACCGGGACAGATTTTTTCTCCTACGAGCAGTACTTC.

In its sample, this clonotype ranks as large. The chain recombines TRBV30 with TRBJ2-2, with 8 bases that match TRBD2. The CDR3 covers 16 residues. V was clipped by 4 bases and J by 3 bases; unmatched bases: 10. Germline loops: CDR1 GTSNPN, CDR2 SVGIG (reference sequence). CDR3: CAWTSSSGGHTGELFF. The CDR3 DNA is TGTGCCTGGACTTCGTCGAGCGGGGGACACACCGGGGAGCTGTTTTTT.

This sequence joins TRBV19 and TRBJ2-3; D might be TRBD2 (5 bases). This CDR3 is built from 16 residues. Germline CDR1 is LNHDA and CDR2 is SQIVND (reference sequence). Deletions cut 7 bases from V and 0 bases from J, with 17 bases between. For the CDR3, the DNA is TGTGCCAGTACCGACGTCGGGAAGCAGAGCACAGATACGCAGTATTTT. This translates into CASTDVGKQSTDTQYF.

CDR3 residues: CASSSSSYNSPLHF. The CDR3, as DNA: TGTGCCAGTAGTAGTAGCTCCTATAATTCACCCCTCCACTTT. The rearrangement links TRBV19 to TRBJ1-6; the D is unclear. This CDR3 is built from 14 residues. Between the trimmed V and J ends, which lost 4 bases and 0 bases, there was a span of 4 bases. CDR1 is LNHDA and CDR2 is SQIVND in the germline V gene (reference sequence). The full variable domain, its missing parts supplied by reference TRBV19 and TRBJ1-6, is DGGITQSPKYLFRKEGQNVTLSCEQNLNHDAMYWYRQDPGQGLRLIYYSQIVNDFQKGDIAEGYSVSREKKESFPLTVTSAQKNPTAFYLCASSSSSYNSPLHFGNGTRLTVT.

As for this clonotype: A read error may be the cause here, since a much bigger clone is one base away. This sequence joins TRBV11-3 and TRBJ2-7; D gene unclear. Germline CDR1 SGHNT, CDR2 YENEEA. The CDR3 consists of 12 residues. Between the trimmed V and J ends, which lost 6 bases and 5 bases, there was a span of 11 bases. CDR3 region: CASSYSAHEQYF. The DNA for the CDR3 is TGTGCCAGCAGTTACAGTGCCCACGAGCAGTACTTC. The variable domain in full, with the rest retrieved from reference TRBV11-3 and TRBJ2-7, is EAGVVQSPRYKIIEKKQPVAFWCNPISGHNTLYWYLQNLGQGPELLIRYENEEAVDDSQLPKDRFSAERLKGVDSTLKIQPAELGDSAVYLCASSYSAHEQYFGPGTRLTVT.

This sequence joins TRBV18 and TRBJ2-7; TRBD1 matches 9 bases. Germline assignment: CDR1 KGHSH and CDR2 LQKENI. Germline trimming cut 3 bases from V and 5 bases from J; bases unmatched to any gene: 8. CDR3 size: 15 residues. The CDR3: CASSPVRDRVHEQYF. CDR3 nucleotide sequence: TGTGCCAGCTCACCGGTCCGGGACAGGGTCCACGAGCAGTACTTC.

J is TRBJ2-7 and V is TRBV5-6; 9 nucleotides line up with TRBD1. The CDR3 is 14 residues long. The V and J ends lost 4 bases and 2 bases, in that order; junction bases with no gene match: 4. The germline gives CDR1 SGHDT, CDR2 YYEEEE. In DNA, the CDR3 is TGTGCCAGCAGCCGGACAGGGGTCACCTACGAGCAGTACTTC. Amino acid sequence: CASSRTGVTYEQYF.

The V call is TRBV4-2, the J call TRBJ1-2; 9 bases map to TRBD1. The CDR3 has 16 residues. V was clipped by 1 base and J by 6 bases; unmatched bases: 9. Germline loops: CDR1 LGHNA, CDR2 YNFKEQ. This CDR3 reads CASSQAGTGREDGYTF. The CDR3 bases are TGTGCCAGCAGCCAAGCCGGGACAGGGAGAGAGGATGGCTACACCTTC.